The 30 T cell receptor beta chains given below trace back to one sample, sequenced in a study of cytomegalovirus exposure and HLA in healthy donors. 13 Jbeta primers and 60 Vbeta primers were used for the PCR. Sequencing was performed with immunoSEQ multiplex PCR; in TCRdb, only in-frame clones are kept and a portion is missing. The sample has approximately 44,000 clones, 87% seen once. The sample taken for sequencing was PBMCs. The receptors here all came from a woman in her thirties or forties in good health and CMV-seropositive.

This chain connects TRBV18 to TRBJ1-6; TRBD1 might be the D (5 bases). CDR3 length equals 14 residues. The V end was cut by 3 bases, the J end by 7 bases, with 10 bases between. From germline, CDR1 is KGHSH and CDR2 LQKENI. The CDR3 spells CASSPGQRNSPLHF. In DNA form, the CDR3 reads TGTGCCAGCTCACCGGGGCAGCGAAATTCACCCCTCCACTTT. The whole variable domain, filled in from reference TRBV18 and TRBJ1-6, reads NAGVMQNPRHLVRRRGQEARLRCSPMKGHSHVYWYRQLPEEGLKFMVYLQKENIIDESGMPKERFSAEFPKEGPSILRIQQVVRGDSAAYFCASSPGQRNSPLHFGNGTRLTVT.

This chain links TRBV27 with TRBJ2-4; TRBD1 matches at 8 bases. Germline assignment: CDR1 MNHEY and CDR2 SMNVEV (reference sequence). V lost 5 bases to trimming and J lost 8 bases; unmatched junction nucleotides: 8. The length of the CDR3 is 14 residues. The CDR3 here is CASSPDRGVYIQYF. In DNA form, the CDR3 reads TGTGCCAGCAGTCCCGACAGGGGTGTATACATTCAGTACTTC.

As for this clone: A junction boundary mismatches the germline segment, possibly from a read error. The chain has TRBV28 and TRBJ2-7; D remains ambiguous. Germline V gene data show CDR1 as MDHEN and CDR2 as SYDVKM. This CDR3 is built from 12 residues. The CDR3 loop reads CASRTLNYEQCF. In DNA form, the CDR3 reads TGTGCCAGCAGAACCTTAAACTACGAGCAGTGCTTC.

Only one count was recorded for this clone. This chain uses TRBV29-1 with TRBJ2-5, with 9 bases matching TRBD2. This CDR3 is built from 14 residues. Germline V gene data show CDR1 as SQVTM and CDR2 as ANQGSEA. V lost 6 bases to trimming and J lost 2 bases; unmatched junction nucleotides: 7. CDR3 region: CSVGLAGGQETQYF. The CDR3 nucleotides are TGCAGCGTGGGACTAGCTGGAGGACAAGAGACCCAGTACTTC.

The V and J genes are TRBV19 and TRBJ2-7; 12 nucleotides line up with TRBD1. Germline values: CDR1 LNHDA, CDR2 SQIVND (reference sequence). The CDR3 totals 15 residues. The V segment lost 5 bases and the J segment 3 bases; nucleotides outside the gene matches: 5. The CDR3 DNA reads as TGTGCCAGTAGTCCCCGGGACAGGGGGCACTACGAGCAGTACTTC. It is translated as CASSPRDRGHYEQYF.

This clone has only one observation. The V and J genes are TRBV11-3 and TRBJ2-2, with 15 bases matching TRBD2. The CDR3 runs 18 residues. The junction had 5 bases not matched to a gene; V was cut back by 5 bases and J by 1 base. Looked up from germline, CDR1 is SGHNT and CDR2 is YENEEA. CDR3 DNA sequence: TGTGCCAGCAGCCTAACGGGACTAGCGGGGGGGAACACCGGGGAGCTGTTTTTT. This sequence encodes CASSLTGLAGGNTGELFF.

V is TRBV7-2 and J is TRBJ2-1, with TRBD2 matching 10 bases. CDR1 is SGHTA and CDR2 is FQGNSA in the germline V gene. The CDR3 loop spans 18 amino acids. Unmatched junction bases numbered 21, after V lost 10 bases and J lost 6 bases. The DNA of the CDR3 is TGTGCCACCACAAGGTCAAGCGGGGGGGCAGGGGGCCCCAATGAGCAGTTCTTC. As protein: CATTRSSGGAGGPNEQFF.

The rearrangement uses TRBV6-1 and TRBJ1-2, with D perhaps TRBD1 (6 bases). The V gene's germline CDR1 is MNHNS and CDR2 SASEGT. This CDR3 region has 14 residues. Trimming took off 5 bases at V and 4 bases at J, with 14 bases between the two ends. CDR3 sequence reads: CASSRNRAPYGYTF. The CDR3 bases are TGTGCCAGCAGTCGAAACAGGGCCCCCTATGGCTACACCTTC.

This chain links TRBV2 with TRBJ1-4; 7 nucleotides agree with TRBD1. Per the germline V gene, CDR1 is SNHLY and CDR2 is FYNNEI. The CDR3 runs to 12 residues. The junction had 0 bases not matched to a gene; V was cut back by 11 bases and J by 0 bases. CDR3 in DNA: TGTGCCGGGACAGCAACTAATGAAAAACTGTTTTTT. Protein: CAGTATNEKLFF. Complete variable domain (other parts from reference TRBV2 and TRBJ1-4): EPEVTQTPSHQVTQMGQEVILRCVPISNHLYFYWYRQILGQKVEFLVSFYNNEISEKSEIFDDQFSVERPDGSNFTLKIRSTKLEDSAMYFCAGTATNEKLFFGSGTQLSVL.

CDR3 loop: CASSPGLAPGGKGWEQYF. The CDR3, as DNA: TGTGCCAGCAGCCCGGGACTAGCGCCTGGAGGGAAGGGATGGGAGCAGTACTTC. The chain recombines TRBV2 with TRBJ2-7, with 10 bases fitting TRBD2. V lost 6 bases, J lost 7 bases, and 21 bases stayed unmatched. Germline assignment: CDR1 SNHLY and CDR2 FYNNEI. The CDR3 is made up of 18 amino acids.

V usage is TRBV6-6 and J usage is TRBJ2-7, with 11 nucleotides matching TRBD2. CDR3 length equals 15 residues. The germline CDR1 and CDR2 sequences are MNHNY and SVGAGI (reference sequence). Trimming at V came to 10 bases and at J to 0 bases, leaving 8 bases not matched to a gene. CDR3 residues: CANRPLAGVSYEQYF. CDR3 bases: TGTGCCAACAGGCCACTAGCGGGGGTCTCCTACGAGCAGTACTTC.

This chain uses TRBV6-5 with TRBJ2-3, with 8 bases matching TRBD2. The CDR3 sequence is 12 residues long. With V trimmed by 6 bases and J by 8 bases, 4 bases remained unmatched. CDR1 and CDR2 (germline): MNHEY, SVGAGI. The CDR3 here is CASSLSGGTQYF. The CDR3 DNA is TGTGCCAGCAGCCTCAGCGGGGGTACGCAGTATTTT.

This clone was counted a single time. V gene TRBV9 combines with J gene TRBJ2-2, with 8 positions matching TRBD1. The CDR3 totals 14 residues. V dropped 0 bases and J dropped 7; count of bases not matched to a gene: 2. CDR1 and CDR2 (germline): SGDLS, YYNGEE. The chain's CDR3 is CASSVVGTGGELFF. The CDR3 DNA sequence: TGTGCCAGCAGCGTAGTCGGGACAGGCGGGGAGCTGTTTTTT.

The chain couples TRBV19 to TRBJ2-2, with D tentatively TRBD1 (5 bases). The V gene lost 9 bases and the J gene lost 6 bases, with 14 bases spanning the gap. Germline CDR1 is LNHDA and CDR2 is SQIVND (reference sequence). The CDR3 spans 13 residues. The CDR3 reads CASHTRGSGELFF. CDR3 in DNA: TGTGCCAGCCACACAAGGGGTTCCGGGGAGCTGTTTTTT.

The chain links TRBV28 to TRBJ2-1; 7 bases line up with TRBD1. V trimming: 8 bases; J trimming: 2 bases; junction bases outside the gene matches: 21. CDR1 MDHEN and CDR2 SYDVKM come from the germline V gene. This CDR3 region has 19 residues. Here the CDR3 DNA reads TGTGCCAGCTTATCGACAAGACAGACAGGGAAGTTCCCCTACAATGAGCAGTTCTTC. It specifies CASLSTRQTGKFPYNEQFF.

The chain links TRBV27 to TRBJ1-6; the match to TRBD1 covers 9 bases. Germline CDR1 reads MNHEY; CDR2 reads SMNVEV (reference sequence). The CDR3 loop spans 15 amino acids. V was pared by 6 bases and J by 10 bases, with 10 bases of the junction left unmatched. The CDR3 reads CASRNPGQGFSPLHF. Written as DNA, the CDR3 is TGTGCCAGCAGGAATCCGGGACAGGGTTTCTCACCCCTCCACTTT.

The V and J genes are TRBV7-2 and TRBJ2-7; 14 bases agree with TRBD2. Germline CDR1 reads SGHTA; CDR2 reads FQGNSA. CDR3 length equals 15 residues. The junction had 4 bases not matched to a gene; V was cut back by 5 bases and J by 4 bases. The CDR3 is CASSQGTSGGYEQYF. The CDR3 nucleotides read TGTGCCAGCAGCCAAGGGACTAGCGGGGGTTACGAGCAGTACTTC.

Only one count was recorded for this clone. The rearrangement uses TRBV9 and TRBJ2-7; 11 bases line up with TRBD1. The CDR3 consists of 15 residues. The germline V gene has CDR1 SGDLS and CDR2 YYNGEE. V shed 3 bases, J shed 5 bases, and the junction held 7 bases outside the gene matches. CDR3 protein: CASSGSRTGGDEQYF. As DNA, the CDR3 is TGTGCCAGCAGCGGTAGTAGGACAGGGGGCGACGAGCAGTACTTC.

The chain combines TRBV7-2 with TRBJ2-4; 10 positions agree with TRBD1. Germline lookup yields CDR1 SGHTA and CDR2 FQGNSA. Trimming cost V 4 bases and J 7 bases; bases outside gene matches: 10. The CDR3 totals 16 residues. CDR3 amino acids: CASSSAPGTGVNIQYF. The CDR3 DNA follows: TGTGCCAGCAGCTCCGCTCCCGGGACAGGGGTGAACATTCAGTACTTC.

This clone occurred once. The V call is TRBV7-2, the J call TRBJ2-5; unclear D gene. Trimming stripped 1 base from V and 2 bases from J, with 8 bases between. In germline, CDR1 is SGHTA, CDR2 FQGNSA. The length of the CDR3 is 14 residues. DNA of the CDR3: TGTGCCAGCAGCTTAGGCAGAGGACAAGAGACCCAGTACTTC. Translating gives CASSLGRGQETQYF.

A single count supports this clone. The rearrangement links TRBV7-2 to TRBJ2-5, with TRBD2 matching over 10 bases. J was trimmed by 11 bases and V by 2 bases; bases with no gene match: 5. CDR1 is SGHTA and CDR2 is FQGNSA in the germline V gene. The CDR3 has 13 residues. CDR3 protein: CASSLRLAGVQYF. The CDR3 region has the DNA TGTGCCAGCAGCTTACGCCTAGCGGGAGTTCAGTACTTC. Based on the CDR3 plus reference TRBV7-2 and TRBJ2-5, the full variable domain is GAGVSQSPSNKVTEKGKDVELRCDPISGHTALYWYRQSLGQGLEFLIYFQGNSAPDKSGLPSDRFSAERTGGSVSTLTIQRTQQEDSAVYLCASSLRLAGVQYFGPGTRLLVL.

A single count supports this clone. This sequence joins TRBV7-2 and TRBJ1-2; D call uncertain. The CDR3 loop spans 12 amino acids. V lost 2 bases and J lost 4, with 5 bases in between. From germline, CDR1 is SGHTA and CDR2 FQGNSA. The CDR3: CASSLLSYGYTF. CDR3 DNA sequence: TGTGCCAGCAGCTTATTGAGCTATGGCTACACCTTC.

The rearrangement joins TRBV18 to TRBJ1-1, with TRBD1 matching 7 bases. V dropped 3 bases and J dropped 7; count of bases not matched to a gene: 5. This CDR3 has 13 residues. Germline values: CDR1 KGHSH, CDR2 LQKENI. DNA for the CDR3: TGTGCCAGCTCACCGAACAGGGGACGTGAAGCTTTCTTT. Its protein product is CASSPNRGREAFF.

This clone was seen a single time. The rearrangement links TRBV19 to TRBJ1-5; no definite D call. Germline assignment: CDR1 LNHDA and CDR2 SQIVND (reference sequence). Trimming removed 1 base from V and 2 bases from J, with 9 bases in between. The CDR3 sequence is 15 residues long. The CDR3 spells CASSIGTTGNQPQHF. The CDR3 coding sequence is TGTGCCAGTAGTATAGGTACCACAGGCAATCAGCCCCAGCATTTT.

The chain carries TRBV11-3 and TRBJ2-3; 9 positions match TRBD1. V lost 0 bases to trimming and J lost 7 bases; unmatched junction nucleotides: 8. The CDR3 has 16 amino acids. The germline V gene encodes CDR1 SGHNT and CDR2 YENEEA. The CDR3 DNA reads TGTGCCAGCAGCTTAGATACAGGGGGCGACCCGCATACGCAGTATTTT. This sequence encodes CASSLDTGGDPHTQYF.

The V and J genes are TRBV30 and TRBJ1-5; D perhaps matches TRBD1 (5 bases). This CDR3 spans 14 amino acids. Germline-derived CDR1 and CDR2 are GTSNPN and SVGIG (reference sequence). Trimming took 2 bases from V and 2 from J, leaving 10 bases between them. Written as DNA, the CDR3 is TGTGCCTGGAGTCGGCAGGGCGGCAATCAGCCCCAGCATTTT. Translation gives CAWSRQGGNQPQHF.

The genes are TRBV9 and TRBJ2-2; TRBD1 aligns across 10 bases. Germline values: CDR1 SGDLS, CDR2 YYNGEE. Germline trimming cut 0 bases from V and 5 bases from J; bases unmatched to any gene: 4. This CDR3 spans 16 amino acids. CDR3 bases: TGTGCCAGCAGCGTAGCCAGGACAGGGGGGACCGGGGAGCTGTTTTTT. This gives the protein CASSVARTGGTGELFF.

The chain recombines TRBV28 with TRBJ1-5; D perhaps matches TRBD1 (6 bases). V was cut by 7 bases and J by 0 bases, with 16 bases left in between. CDR1 and CDR2 from the germline V gene are MDHEN and SYDVKM. This CDR3 has 16 residues. CDR3 coding DNA: TGTGCCAGCAACTTACAGGGTAGATATAGCAATCAGCCCCAGCATTTT. This encodes CASNLQGRYSNQPQHF. Full variable domain (missing parts from reference TRBV28 and TRBJ1-5): DVKVTQSSRYLVKRTGEKVFLECVQDMDHENMFWYRQDPGLGLRLIYFSYDVKMKEKGDIPEGYSVSREKKERFSLILESASTNQTSMYLCASNLQGRYSNQPQHFGDGTRLSIL.

On this clone: A read error may account for a junction end that differs from germline. The rearrangement links TRBV10-3 to TRBJ2-7, with a weak D call TRBD1 (5 bases). Per germline, CDR1 ENHRY and CDR2 SYGVKD. This CDR3 has 12 amino acids. CDR3 protein: CAIRNPNDRFDF. The CDR3 DNA sequence: TGTGCCATCAGGAATCCTAATGACAGATTTGACTTC.

V and J are TRBV2 and TRBJ1-5; D unclear. Trimming stripped 5 bases from V and 3 bases from J, with 11 bases between. CDR3 length: 14 residues. The germline V gene has CDR1 SNHLY and CDR2 FYNNEI. This chain's CDR3 is CASSPDTLNQPQHF. The DNA of the CDR3 is TGTGCCAGCAGTCCCGACACCCTCAATCAGCCCCAGCATTTT.